This T cell receptor beta chain emerged from a study of T cell responses to AZD1222 COVID-19 vaccine. Regarding the study as a whole: Seropositive AZD1222 recipients at baseline numbered only 6 or 7. Clonal diversity may have been underestimated, and the donors were mostly white British, with more females than males.

Concerning this clone: What it recognizes is unknown.

TCRdb's copy holds only in-frame clones and misses some; the assay was immunoSEQ multiplex PCR. The sample records 150,000 to 200,000 clones, roughly 91% being singletons. The V end was cut by 5 bases, the J end by 4 bases, with 14 bases between. The CDR3 sequence is 14 residues long. CDR1 is SGHTA and CDR2 is FQGTGA in the germline V gene. Combined were second doses at about 4 or about 12 weeks. The sample was peripheral blood, taken 28 days after the second AZD1222 dose. This chain joins TRBV7-3 and TRBJ1-1; D ambiguous. The sequence derives from an adult who received the AZD1222 COVID-19 vaccine. Here the CDR3 DNA reads TGTGCCAGCAGCCTCCTTGGTGGTTCCACTGAAGCTTTCTTT. Translating it yields CASSLLGGSTEAFF.